This TCR beta chain appears in the sequencing data of a study of blood T cell repertoires in COVID-19. Study at large: Whether acute or convalescent, the COVID-19 samples came from the United States, Italy and Spain. The cDNA or gDNA used as material had been derived from T cells, B-cell-depleted T cells, or PBMCs.

Germline CDR1 is SGHRS and CDR2 is YFSETQ. This CDR3 has 15 residues. The trim removed 4 bases at V and 5 bases at J, leaving 7 bases unmatched. Per the authors' pipeline: The assay estimated nucleated cells by amplifying reference gene primers. Sequencing was performed with immunoSEQ multiplex PCR; in TCRdb, only in-frame clones are kept and a portion is missing. The D gene and trimming were derived from the DNA, and the V and J assignments and clone size from that table. The sample has some 250,000 clones; about 80% are singletons. The sequenced material came from peripheral blood. The rearrangement links TRBV5-1 to TRBJ2-1; 9 bases are a match to TRBD2. This TCR derives from an elderly woman with acute or convalescent COVID-19. The DNA for the CDR3 is TGCGCCAGCAGCCGGACTAGCGTCATCAACAATGAGCAGTTCTTC. Protein: CASSRTSVINNEQFF.